This T cell receptor beta chain originates from a study of regulatory T cells in long-lasting Graves disease. The wider study: Positive TSH receptor antibodies alongside over 5 years of antithyroid drugs were what marked Graves' disease as persistent. Overall study findings and caveats: Lower TCR diversity characterized persistent Graves' patients relative to newly diagnosed patients. Analyses excluded thyroid tissue, covering peripheral blood alone.

This sample's time point: persistent/refractory GD, antithyroid drugs over 5 years with positive TRAb. Preparation of the TCR library used RNA extracted from PBMCs. Concerning this clonotype itself: Antigen unknown.

CDR1 is LNHDA, CDR2 SQIVND, per germline (reference sequence). This CDR3 is built from 18 residues. V shed 5 bases, J shed 4 bases, and the junction held 18 bases outside the gene matches. Relying on iRepertoire HTBI primers and Arm-PCR of CDR3 regions, the team built TCR beta libraries. TCRdb analysed the multiplex PCR reads with MiXCR anew, one entry per CDR3 protein. Among about 660,000 distinct CDR3 sequences listed, about 30% were seen once. This sequence was found in a female donor with Graves disease. The material sequenced was peripheral blood mononuclear cells (PBMCs), taken when the disease was refractory, from a patient treated with antithyroid drugs. V and J are TRBV19 and TRBJ2-7; 9 bases are shared with TRBD2. CDR3 sequence (DNA): TGTGCCAGTAGTTCCGGGACTAGCATGGGACGAGCTATATACGAGCAGTACTTC. This codes for CASSSGTSMGRAIYEQYF. Complete variable domain (other parts from reference TRBV19 and TRBJ2-7): DGGITQSPKYLFRKEGQNVTLSCEQNLNHDAMYWYRQDPGQGLRLIYYSQIVNDFQKGDIAEGYSVSREKKESFPLTVTSAQKNPTAFYLCASSSGTSMGRAIYEQYFGPGTRLTVT.